The sequence of this T cell receptor beta chain was determined in a study of glioma-infiltrating T cells after dendritic cell vaccination (dated by TCRdb to 2016 to 2017). Regarding the complete study: A cohort of 15 glioblastoma patients from Phase I and II dendritic cell vaccination trials was included, of whom 9 were newly diagnosed and 6 had recurrent disease. Deep sequencing of TCR beta CDR3 regions was used to quantify tumor-infiltrating lymphocyte content and compare tumor and blood repertoires in dendritic cell-vaccinated glioblastoma patients. To make the vaccine, monocyte-derived dendritic cells were cultured for roughly seven days with IL-4 and GM-CSF and then pulsed overnight with autologous tumor lysate. Survival after dendritic cell vaccination was correlated with TCR sequencing metrics, including TIL content and tumor-blood repertoire overlap. Patients received autologous tumor lysate-pulsed dendritic cell vaccination between about 2002 and 2013. Each patient was given three intradermal dendritic cell vaccine injections, spaced two weeks apart, in the arm below the axilla.

To be selected, patients needed enough residual fresh-frozen tumor tissue and more than two years of available survival data. Molecular status otherwise varied across the glioblastoma patients, but none of them carried an isocitrate dehydrogenase mutation. PBMC were collected before vaccination, two weeks after the third vaccination, and at tumor progression if tumor progression occurred. The Qiagen DNeasy Blood extraction Kit was used for extraction of genomic DNA. Taken from cysteine to phenylalanine, the CDR3 has 11 residues. Only CDR3 DNA is held: 33 bases, read in frame from base 1. CDR1 is given as GTSNPN and CDR2 as SVGIG, both from the germline V gene (reference sequence). The V end gives up 8 bases and the J end 1 base, leaving 1 base in the junction not matched to a gene. Summary of the overall study and its limitations: Longer time to progression and overall survival after dendritic cell vaccination were predicted by higher estimated pretreatment TIL content. TCR clonality showed no direct relationship with survival, which suggests that a diverse polyclonal response may be important. The cohort was small and heterogeneous, with few patients having full blood and tumor sets and even fewer initial-recurrent tumor pairs. The TCR overlap response model with three groups was called speculative and said to need prospective validation.

Using the immunoSEQ assay, TCRB CDR3 regions were amplified from around 2 micrograms of genomic DNA, or from all available DNA when less than that was on hand. For multiplex PCR, 60 forward primers for TCR V beta segments and 13 reverse primers for J beta segments were used. To estimate the number of reads per starting template, synthetic control templates were added to each sample at limiting dilution. Sequencing produced 87 bp reads on the Illumina HiSeq System. For the original study's pipeline: To remove PCR and sequencing errors, closely related sequences were merged with a nearest neighbor algorithm. TCR overlap was measured as the percentage of unique tumor TCR beta sequences that were also present in the peripheral blood of the same patient. Not all clones reach the TCRdb copy of this immuneACCESS table, which keeps in-frame sequences only. Checked studies attribute under half of the gap to unresolved V genes and leave the rest unexplained. V and J calls and clone size come straight from that table; D and trimming were deduced from the DNA. Recorded for this sample are over 90,000 clones; roughly 79% of them occurred a single time. 10% to 15% of the sample goes to the ten largest clones.

With regard to this clone: The target of this receptor is not known. No much larger clonotype is one base removed from it; base qualities were not supplied.

Sequenced material: blood, taken before dendritic cell vaccination. The chain links TRBV30 with TRBJ1-2; TRBD1 fits 7 bases in the junction. This TCR came from a human donor with glioblastoma. In nucleotides, the sequence is TGTGCCGGGGACAGTAACTATGGCTACACCTTC. The resulting protein is CAGDSNYGYTF.